This entry is about one T cell receptor beta chain. This sample was included in a study of T cell changes during pregnancy in multiple sclerosis. The method was immunoSEQ multiplex PCR; TCRdb's version includes in-frame clones alone and lacks a portion of them. The sample comprises roughly 49,000 clones, roughly 92% of which are singletons, and approximately 0.41% rests with the top ten. Germline CDR1 is SEHNR and CDR2 is FQNEAQ (reference sequence). The CDR3 consists of 16 residues. The germline V and J ends were trimmed by 6 bases and 0 bases, with 15 bases remaining between them. The receptor comes from a female donor in good health, enrolled as a control in a pregnancy study. V and J are TRBV7-9 and TRBJ1-3; D gene unclear. This sample comprised CD4+ T cells from peripheral blood mononuclear cells, obtained in the second trimester of pregnancy. Here the CDR3 reads CASRIPDGSSGNTIYF. The DNA of the CDR3 is TGTGCCAGCAGGATACCGGACGGGAGCTCTGGAAACACCATATATTTT.